The rows below give T cell receptor beta chains drawn from one sample of a study of blood T cell repertoires in COVID-19. Generated by immunoSEQ multiplex PCR, the TCRdb table keeps only in-frame clones and is missing some. The sample holds some 450,000 clones, more than 70% seen once. Sequencing was performed on peripheral blood. The receptors come from a woman in her forties or fifties with COVID-19, enrolled during active disease. Each CDR3 is given with its conserved first and last residue. D genes are given only for firm matches. Rows give clone size only sometimes, using once, few, many, or a class for an expanded clone.

size: -; D: TRBD2; J: TRBJ2-2; V: TRBV5-1; DNA: TGCGCCAGCAGCCTAGGACTAGCGGGGGCCGGGGAGCTGTTTTTT; CDR3: CASSLGLAGAGELFF
size: -; D: TRBD2; J: TRBJ2-1; V: TRBV29-1; DNA: TGCAGCGGGATAGCGGGGGGCCCATACAATGAGCAGTTCTTC; CDR3: CSGIAGGPYNEQFF
size: -; D: -; J: TRBJ1-3; V: TRBV9; DNA: TGTGCCAGCAGCACACAGGGAAGCTCTGGAAACACCATATATTTT; CDR3: CASSTQGSSGNTIYF
size: -; D: -; J: TRBJ1-1; V: TRBV2; DNA: TGTGCCAGCAGTTGGCGGGGTCGGGGGAACACTGAAGCTTTCTTT; CDR3: CASSWRGRGNTEAFF
size: -; D: -; J: TRBJ1-2; V: TRBV12-3/TRBV12-4; DNA: TGTGCCAGCAGTTTAGGGCAGGTCTATGGCTACACCTTC; CDR3: CASSLGQVYGYTF
size: -; D: -; J: TRBJ1-2; V: TRBV19; DNA: TGTGCCAGTAGTCCCCCGGGCTATGGCTACACCTTC; CDR3: CASSPPGYGYTF
size: -; D: TRBD1; J: TRBJ1-2; V: TRBV28; DNA: TGTGCCAGCAGTTACGGGACAGGAGTGGGTGGCTACACCTTC; CDR3: CASSYGTGVGGYTF
size: -; D: -; J: TRBJ2-7; V: TRBV13; DNA: TGTGCCAGCAGCTCCCCTACCCTCCGCTACGAGCAGTACTTC; CDR3: CASSSPTLRYEQYF
size: -; D: TRBD1; J: TRBJ2-7; V: TRBV13; DNA: TGTGCCAGCAGCTTCGGACAGGGAATCAGATCCTACGAGCAGTACTTC; CDR3: CASSFGQGIRSYEQYF
size: -; D: TRBD1; J: TRBJ2-6; V: TRBV28; DNA: TGTGCCACCTCCCGGGACAGGGGGTCTGGGGCCAACGTCCTGACTTTC; CDR3: CATSRDRGSGANVLTF
size: -; D: -; J: TRBJ2-4; V: TRBV5-1; DNA: TGCGCCAGCAGCGGAAATACCGGGACACCCGGGTACTTC; CDR3: CASSGNTGTPGYF
size: -; D: -; J: TRBJ1-2; V: TRBV3-1/TRBV3-2; DNA: TGTGCCAGCAGTCTGAACTCTGGGGGGACGCGCTACACCTTC; CDR3: CASSLNSGGTRYTF
size: -; D: -; J: TRBJ2-7; V: TRBV12-3/TRBV12-4; DNA: TGTGCCAGCAGCCCCCTCGGGGACTACGAGCAGTACTTC; CDR3: CASSPLGDYEQYF
size: once; D: -; J: TRBJ2-1; V: TRBV5-4; DNA: TGTGCCAGCAGCTTGGGTCGGAGCTCCTACAATGAGCAGTTCTTC; CDR3: CASSLGRSSYNEQFF
size: -; D: TRBD2; J: TRBJ2-3; V: TRBV14; DNA: TGTGCCAGCAGCCAAGTAGCGGGGGTCCTAAATACGCAGTATTTT; CDR3: CASSQVAGVLNTQYF
size: -; D: TRBD1; J: TRBJ2-7; V: TRBV5-8; DNA: TGTGCCAGCAGTGCCGGGACAGGATTACGCTACGAGCAGTACTTC; CDR3: CASSAGTGLRYEQYF
size: -; D: -; J: TRBJ1-5; V: TRBV19; DNA: TGTGCCAGTAGTGAGCAGACGGGTAGCAATCAGCCCCAGCATTTT; CDR3: CASSEQTGSNQPQHF
size: -; D: TRBD2; J: TRBJ2-2; V: TRBV5-1; DNA: TGCGCCAGCAGCCTAGCGGGGATCGACACCGGGGAGCTGTTTTTT; CDR3: CASSLAGIDTGELFF
size: -; D: -; J: TRBJ2-2; V: TRBV30; DNA: TGTGCCTGGAGTAGAGGGAACACCGGGGAGCTGTTTTTT; CDR3: CAWSRGNTGELFF
size: -; D: -; J: TRBJ2-7; V: TRBV9; DNA: TGTGCCAGCAGCGAACAGGGTACTAACTACGAGCAGTACTTC; CDR3: CASSEQGTNYEQYF
size: -; D: -; J: TRBJ2-1; V: TRBV30; DNA: TGTGCCTGGAGTGGCTCGAGTCGCGGTGAGCAGTTCTTC; CDR3: CAWSGSSRGEQFF
size: once; D: TRBD1; J: TRBJ1-2; V: TRBV5-4; DNA: TGTGCCAGCAGCTCACGGGACAGCGAAAACTATGGCTACACCTTC; CDR3: CASSSRDSENYGYTF
size: -; D: -; J: TRBJ1-5; V: TRBV5-8; DNA: TGTGCCAGCAGCTTGGTGGGCCCCCAGCATTTT; CDR3: CASSLVGPQHF
size: -; D: -; J: TRBJ1-4; V: TRBV23-1; DNA: TGCGCCAGCAGTCAATCGAGTCCGGGATCTATGGGGGAAAAACTGTTTTTT; CDR3: CASSQSSPGSMGEKLFF
size: -; D: TRBD2; J: TRBJ2-3; V: TRBV19; DNA: TGTGCCAGTAGTCTAGCGGGGAGGACAGATACGCAGTATTTT; CDR3: CASSLAGRTDTQYF
size: once; D: TRBD2; J: TRBJ2-1; V: TRBV29-1; DNA: TGCAGCGTTTCGACGGCGGGGGGGCAGGGGAATGAGCAGTTCTTC; CDR3: CSVSTAGGQGNEQFF
size: -; D: -; J: TRBJ2-1; V: TRBV12-3/TRBV12-4; DNA: TGTGCCAGCAGCCTAAGTTACAATGAGCAGTTCTTC; CDR3: CASSLSYNEQFF
size: -; D: -; J: TRBJ2-7; V: TRBV13; DNA: TGTGCCAGCAGCCGAGGAGGGGCGAGTTACGAGCAGTACTTC; CDR3: CASSRGGASYEQYF
size: -; D: -; J: TRBJ2-5; V: TRBV24-1; DNA: TGTGCCACCAGTGATCCAAGGCAGGGGGAGGCAGGGACCCAGTACTTC; CDR3: CATSDPRQGEAGTQYF
size: -; D: -; J: TRBJ1-5; V: TRBV12-5; DNA: TGTGCTAGTGGTTTGTGGGGGGGGGAAACGAATCAGCCCCAGCATTTT; CDR3: CASGLWGGETNQPQHF
size: once; D: -; J: TRBJ2-3; V: TRBV5-4; DNA: TGTGCCAGCAGGACAGGATCACCAACGCTTTTGGTTACAGATACGCAGTATTTT; CDR3: CASRTGSPTLLVTDTQYF